Many counts were recorded for the clone carrying this T cell receptor (beta chain). The antigen is unknown. Relying on iRepertoire HTBI primers and Arm-PCR of CDR3 regions, the team built TCR beta libraries. TCRdb processed the multiplex PCR reads anew with MiXCR; each CDR3 protein has one entry. The table records some 420,000 distinct CDR3 sequences, roughly 22% of them present only once. Regarding time point: persistent/refractory GD, antithyroid drugs over 5 years with positive TRAb. PBMC-derived RNA was used for the TCR library. As a group, patients came from one endocrinology department in Xi'an, China. The entry originates in a study of regulatory T cells in long-lasting Graves disease. Whole-study findings and limits: Persistent Graves' patients showed reduced TCR diversity versus newly diagnosed patients.

The TCR originated in a female donor with Graves disease. Here the sequenced sample was peripheral blood mononuclear cells (PBMCs), taken when the disease was refractory, from a patient treated with antithyroid drugs.

CDR3 in DNA: TGTGCCAGCAGTTCTGACAGGGGGGGCACCGGGGAGCTGTTTTTT. Amino acids: CASSSDRGGTGELFF. The chain recombines TRBV28 with TRBJ2-2, with 9 bases identical to TRBD1. Per the germline V gene, CDR1 is MDHEN and CDR2 is SYDVKM. The CDR3 extends over 15 amino acids. J was trimmed by 4 bases and V by 4 bases; bases with no gene match: 4. The entire variable domain, with the rest obtained from reference TRBV28 and TRBJ2-2, is as follows: DVKVTQSSRYLVKRTGEKVFLECVQDMDHENMFWYRQDPGLGLRLIYFSYDVKMKEKGDIPEGYSVSREKKERFSLILESASTNQTSMYLCASSSDRGGTGELFFGEGSRLTVL.